This TCR beta chain was sequenced during a study of prognosis after radiotherapy for stage I lung cancer. Study-wide results and limits: Reportedly, patients with and without metastases differed in TRBV and TRBJ gene usage.

Amplification of TCR beta CDR3 from genomic DNA used two-round multiplex PCR. TRBV and TRBJ genes each had their own specific primers in first-round PCR. One entry per CDR3 protein, called by TCRdb with MiXCR from the multiplex PCR reads. This sample has roughly 11,000 distinct CDR3 sequences, with roughly 32% found just once. Regarding this clonotype: Its antigen is still unknown. The junction shows a germline mismatch at one end, possibly a read error.

Germline values: CDR1 KGHDR, CDR2 SFDVKD. The CDR3 totals 14 residues. This rearrangement joins TRBV24-1 to TRBJ1-2; D call uncertain. The input for sequencing was PBMCs, taken before or after stereotactic body radiation therapy (not recorded which). The sequence was collected from a donor at least 50 years old with non-small cell lung cancer. The CDR3 here is CTTSDRTLTYGYTF. The DNA for the CDR3 is TGTACCACCAGTGACCGGACCCTGACCTACGGCTACACCTTC.